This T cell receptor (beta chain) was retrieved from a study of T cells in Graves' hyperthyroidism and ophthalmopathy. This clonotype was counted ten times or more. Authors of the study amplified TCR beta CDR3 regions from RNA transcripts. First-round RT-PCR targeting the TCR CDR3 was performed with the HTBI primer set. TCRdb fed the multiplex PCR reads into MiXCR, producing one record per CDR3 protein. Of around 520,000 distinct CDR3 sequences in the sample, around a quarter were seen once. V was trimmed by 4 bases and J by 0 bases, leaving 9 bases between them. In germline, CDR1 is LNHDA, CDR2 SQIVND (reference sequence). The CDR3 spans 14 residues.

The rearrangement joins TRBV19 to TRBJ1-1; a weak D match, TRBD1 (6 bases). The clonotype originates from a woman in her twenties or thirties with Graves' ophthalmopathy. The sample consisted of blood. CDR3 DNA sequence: TGTGCCAGTAGTACAGGACAGATGAACACTGAAGCTTTCTTT. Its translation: CASSTGQMNTEAFF.